The rows below give T cell receptor beta chains drawn from one sample of a study of T-cell reconstitution after alpha-beta-depleted transplantation in children. TCRdb re-called the PCR reads with MiXCR, one entry per CDR3 protein. The table shows 750,000 to 950,000 distinct CDR3 sequences, with approximately 15% occurring only once. The source was PBMCs, mostly from graft donor cells, collected 360 days after TCRalphabeta/CD19-depleted stem cell transplant. The source is a male patient under 18 who had a stem cell transplant for acute lymphoblastic leukemia, so the T cells may come from the graft donor. CDR3s include the opening cysteine and the closing phenylalanine or tryptophan. Each record gives: D gene, J gene, clone size, V gene, CDR3 DNA, CDR3 protein. The D gene is left open where the match is weak. Expanded clones are given a class, and other clones once, few, many or no size at all.

D gene: NA; J gene: TRBJ1-2; clone size: NA; V gene: TRBV4-1; CDR3 DNA: TGCGCCAGCAGCCAATACATCTACAGGGAAAACTATGGCTACACCTTC; CDR3 protein: CASSQYIYRENYGYTF
D gene: NA; J gene: TRBJ2-2; clone size: NA; V gene: TRBV9; CDR3 DNA: TGTGCCAGCAGCGCCCAAGGGGCCGCAGGGCTCAACACCGGGGAGCTGTTTTTT; CDR3 protein: CASSAQGAAGLNTGELFF
D gene: NA; J gene: TRBJ2-3; clone size: once; V gene: TRBV25-1; CDR3 DNA: TGTGCCAGCAGTGCCCTTTTGGGCAGCACAGATACGCAGTATTTT; CDR3 protein: CASSALLGSTDTQYF
D gene: NA; J gene: TRBJ1-6; clone size: many; V gene: TRBV6-5; CDR3 DNA: TGTGCCAGCAGTCCCGACAGGAGGCTGGGTTCACCCCTCCACTTT; CDR3 protein: CASSPDRRLGSPLHF
D gene: TRBD1; J gene: TRBJ2-5; clone size: many; V gene: TRBV12-3/TRBV12-4; CDR3 DNA: TGTGCCAGCAGTTTTACAGGGGGAGGAGAGACCCAGTACTTC; CDR3 protein: CASSFTGGGETQYF
D gene: TRBD1; J gene: TRBJ2-1; clone size: NA; V gene: TRBV20-1; CDR3 DNA: TGCAGTGCTCACCCAATGGGACAGGGGTACAATGAGCAGTTCTTC; CDR3 protein: CSAHPMGQGYNEQFF
D gene: NA; J gene: TRBJ1-6; clone size: few; V gene: TRBV10-3; CDR3 DNA: TGTGCCATCAGCTCCTATAATTCACCCCTCCACTTT; CDR3 protein: CAISSYNSPLHF
D gene: NA; J gene: TRBJ2-7; clone size: few; V gene: TRBV11-1; CDR3 DNA: TGTGCCAGCAGCTCTAGATCCCCGAGCACGTCAAGGTACGGGACGGATTACGAGCAGTACTTC; CDR3 protein: CASSSRSPSTSRYGTDYEQYF
D gene: TRBD2; J gene: TRBJ2-1; clone size: few; V gene: TRBV7-8; CDR3 DNA: TGTGCCAGCAGCTTAGAGTTGACTAGCATTTCCAATGAGCAGTTCTTC; CDR3 protein: CASSLELTSISNEQFF
D gene: NA; J gene: TRBJ2-3; clone size: once; V gene: TRBV9; CDR3 DNA: TGTGCCAGCAGCGTAGAAAACAAGGGGTTACCCGGCACAGATACGCAGTATTTT; CDR3 protein: CASSVENKGLPGTDTQYF
D gene: TRBD2; J gene: TRBJ2-1; clone size: NA; V gene: TRBV6-5; CDR3 DNA: TGTGCCAGCAGTTACGAGTCGCTAGCGGGAGTCGTTAACAATGAGCAGTTCTTC; CDR3 protein: CASSYESLAGVVNNEQFF
D gene: NA; J gene: TRBJ2-5; clone size: once; V gene: TRBV7-6; CDR3 DNA: TGTGCCAGCAGCTCCAGGTGGCAAGAGACCCAGTACTTC; CDR3 protein: CASSSRWQETQYF
D gene: NA; J gene: TRBJ1-2; clone size: NA; V gene: TRBV6-5; CDR3 DNA: TGTGCCAGCAGTTACGGGACATACTATGGCTACACCTTC; CDR3 protein: CASSYGTYYGYTF
D gene: NA; J gene: TRBJ1-5; clone size: few; V gene: TRBV6-5; CDR3 DNA: TGTGCCAGCAGTTACGTGGGAGTGGGGCAGAGCAATCAGCCCCAGCATTTT; CDR3 protein: CASSYVGVGQSNQPQHF
D gene: NA; J gene: TRBJ2-7; clone size: NA; V gene: TRBV11-2; CDR3 DNA: TGTGCCAGCAGCCGGCGGGCCTACGAGCAGTACTTC; CDR3 protein: CASSRRAYEQYF
D gene: TRBD2; J gene: TRBJ2-7; clone size: NA; V gene: TRBV4-1; CDR3 DNA: TGCGCCAGCGGGGGACTAGCGGGAGATTACGAGCAGTACTTC; CDR3 protein: CASGGLAGDYEQYF
D gene: NA; J gene: TRBJ2-1; clone size: few; V gene: TRBV7-9; CDR3 DNA: TGTGCCAGCATCCCGCATCCACGGGGTAGCTCCTACAATGAGCAGTTCTTC; CDR3 protein: CASIPHPRGSSYNEQFF
D gene: TRBD1; J gene: TRBJ2-2; clone size: many; V gene: TRBV5-1; CDR3 DNA: TGCGCCAGCAGCCAACCCGGGACAGGGGCCGGGGAGCTGTTTTTT; CDR3 protein: CASSQPGTGAGELFF
D gene: NA; J gene: TRBJ2-7; clone size: NA; V gene: TRBV15; CDR3 DNA: TGTGCCACCAGCAGGGGGGCCTTCTACGAGCAGTACTTC; CDR3 protein: CATSRGAFYEQYF
D gene: NA; J gene: TRBJ1-2; clone size: NA; V gene: TRBV5-1; CDR3 DNA: TGCGCCAGCAGCACGAGGAGTCACTATGGCTACACCTTC; CDR3 protein: CASSTRSHYGYTF
D gene: TRBD2; J gene: TRBJ2-1; clone size: NA; V gene: TRBV20-1; CDR3 DNA: TGCAGTGCTATTGGCCGACTAGCGGGAGTAGGGTCAGCTGGGAGCTCCTACAATGAGCAGTTCTTC; CDR3 protein: CSAIGRLAGVGSAGSSYNEQFF
D gene: NA; J gene: TRBJ1-2; clone size: NA; V gene: TRBV3-1; CDR3 DNA: TGTGCCAGCAGCCTAGATGCCGCGATGGGGTCCCGGAGCTATGGCTACACCTTC; CDR3 protein: CASSLDAAMGSRSYGYTF
D gene: NA; J gene: TRBJ1-5; clone size: NA; V gene: TRBV20-1; CDR3 DNA: TGCAGTGCAAGGGTCAGGGGCAATCAGCCCCAGCATTTT; CDR3 protein: CSARVRGNQPQHF
D gene: NA; J gene: TRBJ2-4; clone size: NA; V gene: TRBV6-1; CDR3 DNA: TGTGCCAGCAGTGGAAAGGGTGTCCAGCTGAACATTCAGTACTTC; CDR3 protein: CASSGKGVQLNIQYF
D gene: NA; J gene: TRBJ1-2; clone size: NA; V gene: TRBV24-1; CDR3 DNA: TGTGCCACCAGTGTTAACGGAGATTATGGCGGCTACACCTTC; CDR3 protein: CATSVNGDYGGYTF
D gene: NA; J gene: TRBJ2-2; clone size: NA; V gene: TRBV7-2; CDR3 DNA: TGTGCCAGCAGCTTAGGGAGCAGGAGCTGGGGGGAGCTGTTTTTT; CDR3 protein: CASSLGSRSWGELFF
D gene: NA; J gene: TRBJ2-3; clone size: NA; V gene: TRBV2; CDR3 DNA: TGTGCCAGCAGTGAGGGTCCTGATACGCAGTATTTT; CDR3 protein: CASSEGPDTQYF
D gene: NA; J gene: TRBJ2-7; clone size: NA; V gene: TRBV5-1; CDR3 DNA: TGCGCCAGCAGCTTGGATGGGGGAGAGTTTTACGAGCAGTACTTC; CDR3 protein: CASSLDGGEFYEQYF
D gene: NA; J gene: TRBJ2-1; clone size: NA; V gene: TRBV12-3/TRBV12-4; CDR3 DNA: TGTGCCAGCAGCCGACCTACACGGTCCTCCTACAATGAGCAGTTCTTC; CDR3 protein: CASSRPTRSSYNEQFF
D gene: NA; J gene: TRBJ2-3; clone size: few; V gene: TRBV7-2; CDR3 DNA: TGTGCCAGCAGCCCTCCCGAGCGATGGGACAGCACAGATACGCAGTATTTT; CDR3 protein: CASSPPERWDSTDTQYF
D gene: NA; J gene: TRBJ1-5; clone size: few; V gene: TRBV7-9; CDR3 DNA: TGTGCCAGCACCGAAGGGCTGGAGAGCAATCAGCCCCAGCATTTT; CDR3 protein: CASTEGLESNQPQHF
D gene: NA; J gene: TRBJ2-1; clone size: NA; V gene: TRBV2; CDR3 DNA: TGTGCCAGCATCGGAGGGCTGGGGGAACCAGCCTCCTACAATGAGCAGTTCTTC; CDR3 protein: CASIGGLGEPASYNEQFF
D gene: NA; J gene: TRBJ2-3; clone size: few; V gene: TRBV30; CDR3 DNA: TGTGCCTGGAGTATCACAGATACGCAGTATTTT; CDR3 protein: CAWSITDTQYF
D gene: TRBD2; J gene: TRBJ2-1; clone size: many; V gene: TRBV20-1; CDR3 DNA: TGCAGTGCTCCCAGGAGGGGAACTAGCGGGAGAGGGGATGAGCAGTTCTTC; CDR3 protein: CSAPRRGTSGRGDEQFF
D gene: NA; J gene: TRBJ1-1; clone size: NA; V gene: TRBV7-9; CDR3 DNA: TGTGCCAGCACCCCAGGGGCGGACAACACTGAAGCTTTCTTT; CDR3 protein: CASTPGADNTEAFF
D gene: TRBD1; J gene: TRBJ1-6; clone size: many; V gene: TRBV12-3/TRBV12-4; CDR3 DNA: TGTGCCAGCAGTTTTACCCGGGACAGGGGCAATTCACCCCTCCACTTT; CDR3 protein: CASSFTRDRGNSPLHF
D gene: TRBD1; J gene: TRBJ1-2; clone size: NA; V gene: TRBV7-2; CDR3 DNA: TGTGCCAGCAGCTCTATTACCGGGACAGGGGGCTACTACACCTTC; CDR3 protein: CASSSITGTGGYYTF